One sample yielded the 10 T cell receptor beta chains listed below, sequenced in a study of T cells in localized non-small cell lung cancer (dated by TCRdb to between 2020 and 2021). Library preparation was by the immunoSEQ multiplex PCR assay. The clones in this table, taken by TCRdb from immuneACCESS, are in-frame only. Not every clone is retained; where verified, under half of the shortfall comes from an unresolved V gene, and the cause of the rest is unknown. Within this sample are about 3,000 clones, with around 20% of them counted one time only. The ten largest clonotypes hold roughly 10% of the sample. The material sequenced was normal lung tissue next to the tumor, taken before any cancer treatment. These receptors came from a woman between 35 and 75 years old with stage I lung adenocarcinoma.

The chain joins TRBV11-3 to TRBJ1-4; D is possibly TRBD1 (6 bases). V was cut by 3 bases and J by 4 bases, with 15 bases left in between. CDR1 and CDR2 from the germline V gene are SGHNT and YENEEA. This CDR3 has 16 residues. The CDR3 bases are TGTGCCAGCAGCTTGGACCTACAGGGCTTTAATGAAAAACTGTTTTTT. Translated, it gives CASSLDLQGFNEKLFF. The full variable domain, in which reference TRBV11-3 and TRBJ1-4 provide the parts outside the CDR3, is EAGVVQSPRYKIIEKKQPVAFWCNPISGHNTLYWYLQNLGQGPELLIRYENEEAVDDSQLPKDRFSAERLKGVDSTLKIQPAELGDSAVYLCASSLDLQGFNEKLFFGSGTQLSVL.

V is TRBV18 and J is TRBJ2-1, with D possibly being TRBD2 (6 bases). The CDR3 spans 15 residues. The germline V gene encodes CDR1 KGHSH and CDR2 LQKENI. Trimming stripped 1 base from V and 7 bases from J, with 14 bases between. In DNA, the CDR3 is TGTGCCAGCTCACCACTTCCCGGGAGTGTAAATGAGCAGTTCTTC. Its protein is CASSPLPGSVNEQFF.

J is TRBJ2-2 and V is TRBV9; no definite D call. This CDR3 region has 17 residues. Germline V gene data show CDR1 as SGDLS and CDR2 as YYNGEE. Deletions cut 4 bases from V and 4 bases from J, with 20 bases between. The CDR3 spells CASSPTGNAITTGELFF. CDR3 DNA sequence: TGTGCCAGCAGCCCGACCGGCAACGCCATAACCACCGGGGAGCTGTTTTTT.

This clone is medium-sized by share. CDR3: CASSQLDANTEAFF. CDR3 DNA: TGTGCCAGCAGCCAACTCGATGCGAACACTGAAGCTTTCTTT. The rearrangement links TRBV11-3 to TRBJ1-1; D unclear. The germline V and J ends were trimmed by 5 bases and 1 base, with 11 bases remaining between them. This CDR3 has 14 amino acids. The germline gives CDR1 SGHNT, CDR2 YENEEA. The complete variable domain, with remaining parts taken from reference TRBV11-3 and TRBJ1-1, reads EAGVVQSPRYKIIEKKQPVAFWCNPISGHNTLYWYLQNLGQGPELLIRYENEEAVDDSQLPKDRFSAERLKGVDSTLKIQPAELGDSAVYLCASSQLDANTEAFFGQGTRLTVV.

The V gene is TRBV11-3, the J gene TRBJ2-2; D unresolved. The CDR3 has 14 amino acids. The V gene's germline CDR1 is SGHNT and CDR2 YENEEA. Between the trimmed V and J ends, which lost 5 bases and 0 bases, there was a span of 7 bases. CDR3 DNA: TGTGCCAGCAGCCGGGCCGCGAACACCGGGGAGCTGTTTTTT. Amino acids: CASSRAANTGELFF. Using reference TRBV11-3 and TRBJ2-2 for the parts outside the CDR3, the full variable domain is EAGVVQSPRYKIIEKKQPVAFWCNPISGHNTLYWYLQNLGQGPELLIRYENEEAVDDSQLPKDRFSAERLKGVDSTLKIQPAELGDSAVYLCASSRAANTGELFFGEGSRLTVL.

In this sample, this clone turned up a few times. This sequence joins TRBV6-8 and TRBJ2-7, with D possibly called TRBD1 or TRBD2 (5 bases each). There are 15 residues in the CDR3. V lost 7 bases and J 1 base, leaving 17 bases between the germline ends. Germline V gene lookup returns CDR1 MNHGY and CDR2 SAAAGT. The CDR3 DNA reads TGTGCCAGCAAACCGGGGCGGGCCACTTCCTACGAGCAGTACTTC. This codes for CASKPGRATSYEQYF.

CDR3 protein: CASSISATVQGYTF. In nucleotides, the CDR3 is TGTGCCAGTAGTATAAGCGCGACAGTTCAGGGCTACACCTTC. The J gene is TRBJ1-2, the V gene TRBV19; possible D gene TRBD1, 5 bases. Germline V gene data show CDR1 as LNHDA and CDR2 as SQIVND (reference sequence). The CDR3 extends over 14 amino acids. V was shortened by 2 bases and J by 8 bases, with 15 bases between the two germline ends.

In its sample, this clone was seen a few times. The chain employs TRBV30 and TRBJ2-5, with D possibly called TRBD1 or TRBD2 (5 bases each). Germline CDR1 and CDR2: GTSNPN and SVGIG (reference sequence). The V gene lost 5 bases and the J gene lost 4 bases, with 17 bases spanning the gap. The CDR3 contains 14 residues. The CDR3 sequence: CAWVWSRGAETQYF. As DNA, the CDR3 is TGTGCCTGGGTTTGGTCCCGAGGGGCAGAGACCCAGTACTTC.

The J gene is TRBJ2-7, the V gene TRBV9, with D perhaps matching TRBD1 or TRBD2 (7 bases each). The CDR3 sequence is 14 residues long. Germline CDR1 reads SGDLS; CDR2 reads YYNGEE. The V gene lost 4 bases and the J gene lost 3 bases, with 14 bases spanning the gap. The CDR3 here is CASSSDREGYEQYF. DNA for the CDR3: TGTGCCAGCAGCTCCGACAGGGAGGGCTACGAGCAGTACTTC.

The chain couples TRBV11-3 to TRBJ1-2; D gene ambiguous. Germline CDR1 is SGHNT and CDR2 is YENEEA. The CDR3 consists of 14 residues. Trimming took off 0 bases at V and 4 bases at J, with 9 bases between the two ends. In nucleotides, the CDR3 is TGTGCCAGCAGCTTAGACAGGAGGTCCTATGGCTACACCTTC. It translates to CASSLDRRSYGYTF.